These 19 T cell receptor beta chains came from one sample sequenced in a study of cytomegalovirus exposure and HLA in healthy donors. Primers: 60 Vbeta forward and 13 Jbeta reverse. The assay was immunoSEQ multiplex PCR, and TCRdb's table has in-frame clones only and misses some. The table for this sample gives 130,000 or so clones. Material for sequencing was PBMCs. The origin of the receptors is a woman aged 40 to 55 in good health and CMV-seropositive.

The V call is TRBV28, the J call TRBJ2-2; 7 nucleotides agree with TRBD1. The V gene's germline CDR1 is MDHEN and CDR2 SYDVKM. The CDR3 is made up of 15 amino acids. With 3 bases clipped from V and 5 bases from J, the junction kept 6 bases outside the gene matches. The CDR3 spells CASSFGTAGTGELFF. Written as DNA, the CDR3 is TGTGCCAGCAGTTTCGGGACAGCAGGGACCGGGGAGCTGTTTTTT.

The chain employs TRBV27 and TRBJ1-5, with 9 bases fitting TRBD1. Losses at the gene ends were 5 bases for V and 6 bases for J; bases not matched to a gene: 5. Germline lookup yields CDR1 MNHEY and CDR2 SMNVEV (reference sequence). The CDR3 is 14 amino acids. The DNA of the CDR3 is TGTGCCAGCAGTACCCGACAGGGGGTTCAGCCCCAGCATTTT. Amino acids: CASSTRQGVQPQHF.

The chain links TRBV9 to TRBJ1-5; D is possibly TRBD1 (5 bases). The CDR3 extends over 13 amino acids. Deletions cut 2 bases from V and 7 bases from J, with 10 bases between. Germline values: CDR1 SGDLS, CDR2 YYNGEE. The CDR3 region has the DNA TGTGCCAGCAGCGTGGGGCAGGGACAGCCCCAGCATTTT. Translation: CASSVGQGQPQHF.

The chain combines TRBV30 with TRBJ2-1, with a possible D match to TRBD2 (6 bases). The CDR3 loop spans 14 amino acids. From germline, CDR1 is GTSNPN and CDR2 SVGIG (reference sequence). V was shortened by 2 bases and J by 6 bases, with 14 bases between the two germline ends. This CDR3 is CAWSKDSGGNEQFF. The CDR3, as DNA: TGTGCCTGGAGTAAGGATAGCGGAGGCAATGAGCAGTTCTTC.

The chain has TRBV5-4 and TRBJ2-7; a possible D gene is TRBD1 (6 bases). V was shortened by 1 base and J by 2 bases, with 19 bases between the two germline ends. Germline loops: CDR1 SGHNT, CDR2 YYREEE (reference sequence). The CDR3 extends over 17 amino acids. CDR3 DNA sequence: TGTGCCAGCAGCTTGAGCGGAGTAGGCAGGGGTCCCTACGAGCAGTACTTC. The encoded protein is CASSLSGVGRGPYEQYF.

The chain joins TRBV4-1 to TRBJ2-7, with a weak D call TRBD1 (6 bases). CDR3 length: 13 amino acids. Trimming pared 1 base from V and 4 bases from J, leaving 8 bases between. Germline lookup yields CDR1 MGHRA and CDR2 YSYEKL. The CDR3 DNA sequence: TGCGCCAGCAGCCAAGTGGGACAATACGAGCAGTACTTC. Its protein product is CASSQVGQYEQYF.

CDR3 DNA: TGCGCCAGCAGCTTCTCGCGGGACTCCTACGAGCAGTACTTC. Translated: CASSFSRDSYEQYF. V usage is TRBV5-1 and J usage is TRBJ2-7; D might be TRBD2 (6 bases). The CDR3 spans 14 residues. CDR1 and CDR2 (germline): SGHRS, YFSETQ. V lost 2 bases to trimming and J lost 0 bases, with 9 bases between them.

The V call is TRBV2, the J call TRBJ1-5, with 10 bases identical to TRBD1. The germline V gene encodes CDR1 SNHLY and CDR2 FYNNEI. J gave up 7 bases and V 7 bases, and 4 bases lay outside the gene matches. The CDR3 is 13 amino acids. In DNA, the CDR3 is TGTGCCAGCAAGGGGACAGGGGAACAGCCCCAGCATTTT. Amino acids: CASKGTGEQPQHF.

On this clone: One junction end disagrees with the germline gene, perhaps due to a read error. The J gene is TRBJ1-2, the V gene TRBV19; D remains ambiguous. This CDR3 spans 13 amino acids. Germline V gene sequence: CDR1 LNHDA, CDR2 SQIVND (reference sequence). The DNA for the CDR3 is TGTGCCAGTAGTCTAGACGGGAACTATGGCTACACCTTC. Translated: CASSLDGNYGYTF.

The J gene is TRBJ2-1, the V gene TRBV9; perhaps TRBD2 as D (5 bases). CDR1 SGDLS and CDR2 YYNGEE come from the germline V gene. The CDR3 is made up of 12 amino acids. Between the trimmed V and J ends, which lost 0 bases and 7 bases, there was a span of 5 bases. This CDR3 is CASSVVANEQFF. CDR3 bases: TGTGCCAGCAGCGTAGTAGCGAATGAGCAGTTCTTC.

This chain joins TRBV5-1 and TRBJ1-1, with 7 bases that match TRBD1. From germline, CDR1 is SGHRS and CDR2 YFSETQ. Trimming cost V 4 bases and J 6 bases; bases outside gene matches: 9. This CDR3 comprises 14 residues. The CDR3 protein is CASSGAQGVSEAFF. The CDR3 DNA follows: TGCGCCAGCAGCGGAGCTCAGGGGGTCTCTGAAGCTTTCTTT.

The J gene is TRBJ2-3, the V gene TRBV7-2; the match to TRBD2 covers 13 bases. The CDR3 sequence is 16 residues long. Germline trimming cut 1 base from V and 9 bases from J; bases unmatched to any gene: 7. Germline V gene lookup returns CDR1 SGHTA and CDR2 FQGNSA. The DNA for the CDR3 is TGTGCCAGCAGCTTAGTACTAGCGGGAGGGCCGGACACGCAGTATTTT. Translation: CASSLVLAGGPDTQYF.

V usage is TRBV19 and J usage is TRBJ2-7, with D possibly being TRBD2 (5 bases). CDR1 is LNHDA and CDR2 is SQIVND in the germline V gene (reference sequence). Deletions cut 5 bases from V and 5 bases from J, with 10 bases between. The CDR3 totals 12 residues. The CDR3 spells CASSWGEDEQYF. CDR3 in DNA: TGTGCCAGTAGTTGGGGAGAGGACGAGCAGTACTTC.

The chain uses TRBV27 and TRBJ2-3; a possible D gene is TRBD2 (5 bases). The CDR3 runs 16 residues. Germline lookup yields CDR1 MNHEY and CDR2 SMNVEV (reference sequence). V was cut by 0 bases and J by 0 bases, with 10 bases left in between. In DNA form, the CDR3 reads TGTGCCAGCAGTTTATCCCCGGGGTCTAGCACAGATACGCAGTATTTT. Translated, it gives CASSLSPGSSTDTQYF.

The J gene is TRBJ2-7, the V gene TRBV19; 7 bases are shared with TRBD1. CDR3 length: 15 residues. The J segment lost 1 base and the V segment lost 5 bases, leaving 8 bases of the junction unmatched. The V gene's germline CDR1 is LNHDA and CDR2 SQIVND (reference sequence). CDR3 sequence: CASSLRQGKSYEQYF. DNA of the CDR3: TGTGCCAGTAGTTTGCGACAGGGAAAATCCTACGAGCAGTACTTC. Full variable domain (outside the CDR3, taken from reference TRBV19 and TRBJ2-7): DGGITQSPKYLFRKEGQNVTLSCEQNLNHDAMYWYRQDPGQGLRLIYYSQIVNDFQKGDIAEGYSVSREKKESFPLTVTSAQKNPTAFYLCASSLRQGKSYEQYFGPGTRLTVT.

This chain joins TRBV9 and TRBJ1-4; D is undetermined. V was shortened by 3 bases and J by 3 bases, with 15 bases between the two germline ends. The germline V gene encodes CDR1 SGDLS and CDR2 YYNGEE. The CDR3 totals 16 residues. The DNA of the CDR3 is TGTGCCAGCAGCGCGCCTGTGGAGAGGGCTAATGAAAAACTGTTTTTT. It specifies CASSAPVERANEKLFF.

J is TRBJ2-7 and V is TRBV29-1, with D possibly being TRBD1 (6 bases). Trimming cost V 5 bases and J 5 bases, with 10 bases left between them. The CDR3 has 11 residues. Germline V gene data show CDR1 as SQVTM and CDR2 as ANQGSEA. The CDR3 region has the DNA TGCAGCGTTCCACAGGGAAACGAGCAGTACTTC. It is translated as CSVPQGNEQYF.

This rearrangement joins TRBV9 to TRBJ2-1; 11 bases fit TRBD2. With V trimmed by 0 bases and J by 8 bases, 4 bases remained unmatched. This CDR3 has 15 residues. Germline V lookup: CDR1 SGDLS, CDR2 YYNGEE. The CDR3 sequence is CASSVELAGAYEQFF. The CDR3 coding sequence is TGTGCCAGCAGCGTAGAACTAGCGGGAGCCTATGAGCAGTTCTTC.

CDR3 in DNA: TGTGCCAGCAGCGTGGGGGCCAACGTCCTGACTTTC. Translation: CASSVGANVLTF. V gene TRBV28 combines with J gene TRBJ2-6; D ambiguous. CDR3 length: 12 amino acids. The germline gives CDR1 MDHEN, CDR2 SYDVKM. Trimming removed 6 bases at V and 4 bases at J, with 4 bases between.